Each of the 18 T cell receptor beta chains below was sequenced from the same sample in a study of blood T cell repertoires in COVID-19. The table came from immunoSEQ multiplex PCR; TCRdb's copy has only in-frame clones and leaves some out. The sample shows some 160,000 clones, 65% to 85% of them seen only once. The sequenced material came from peripheral blood. Receptor source: a woman older than 75 with acute or convalescent COVID-19.

J is TRBJ1-1 and V is TRBV19, with D possibly matching TRBD1 (6 bases). V was trimmed by 5 bases and J by 2 bases, leaving 12 bases between them. The CDR3 has 14 amino acids. Germline CDR1 LNHDA, CDR2 SQIVND (reference sequence). The CDR3 bases are TGTGCCAGTAGTGTCGGGACAACTAACACTGAAGCTTTCTTT. Amino acids: CASSVGTTNTEAFF.

The genes are TRBV2 and TRBJ1-5; TRBD1 might be the D (5 bases). Trimming stripped 7 bases from V and 4 bases from J, with 8 bases between. Germline CDR1 SNHLY, CDR2 FYNNEI. CDR3 length: 12 residues. The CDR3 bases are TGTGCCAGCACGACAGTTAATCAGCCCCAGCATTTT. Its translation is CASTTVNQPQHF. The whole variable domain, remainder taken from reference TRBV2 and TRBJ1-5, is EPEVTQTPSHQVTQMGQEVILRCVPISNHLYFYWYRQILGQKVEFLVSFYNNEISEKSEIFDDQFSVERPDGSNFTLKIRSTKLEDSAMYFCASTTVNQPQHFGDGTRLSIL.

To note about this clone: This sample includes further DNA sequences coding for the same CDR3. The chain couples TRBV5-1 to TRBJ1-2; 8 bases align to TRBD1. Germline CDR1 reads SGHRS; CDR2 reads YFSETQ. The CDR3 covers 15 residues. The J segment lost 3 bases and the V segment lost 0 bases, leaving 4 bases of the junction unmatched. CDR3 nucleotides: TGCGCCAGCAGCTTGGTGGCAGGGGGCGACTATGGCTACACCTTC. The encoded protein is CASSLVAGGDYGYTF.

This clone was seen a single time. This chain connects TRBV7-9 to TRBJ2-3; D may be TRBD1 (6 bases). V shed 5 bases and J shed 0 bases, with 9 bases lying between them. The CDR3 spans 14 residues. Germline-derived CDR1 and CDR2 are SEHNR and FQNEAQ (reference sequence). The CDR3 DNA sequence: TGTGCCAGCAGCCGGACAGCTAGCACAGATACGCAGTATTTT. Its protein product is CASSRTASTDTQYF.

This clone has a single count. The chain carries TRBV21-1 and TRBJ2-4; the table assigns TRBD2, which was not confirmed against the DNA. TRBV21-1 is reported as a pseudogene. The CDR3 is made up of 21 amino acids. The CDR3 here is CASSKEGGRTRRPLAKNIQYF. CDR3 nucleotide sequence: TGTGCCAGCAGCAAAGAAGGAGGAAGGACCCGCAGACCTCTAGCCAAAAACATTCAGTACTTC.

The chain carries TRBV6-5 and TRBJ2-1; 10 nucleotides agree with TRBD2. V gave up 5 bases and J gave up 5 bases; unmatched junction bases: 6. CDR3 length: 15 residues. Germline values: CDR1 MNHEY, CDR2 SVGAGI. The CDR3 DNA follows: TGTGCCAGCAGTAGTGGACTAGCGGACCACAATGAGCAGTTCTTC. Its protein product is CASSSGLADHNEQFF.

This chain uses TRBV5-5 with TRBJ1-3, with D maybe TRBD1 (5 bases). The germline V gene encodes CDR1 SGHKS and CDR2 YYEKEE (reference sequence). Trimming stripped 6 bases from V and 2 bases from J, with 12 bases between. CDR3 length: 14 residues. CDR3 in amino acids: CASTSGVPGNTIYF. For the CDR3, the DNA is TGTGCCAGCACCTCGGGGGTGCCTGGAAACACCATATATTTT. The whole variable domain, filled in from reference TRBV5-5 and TRBJ1-3, reads DAGVTQSPTHLIKTRGQQVTLRCSPISGHKSVSWYQQVLGQGPQFIFQYYEKEERGRGNFPDRFSARQFPNYSSELNVNALLLGDSALYLCASTSGVPGNTIYFGEGSWLTVV.

The gene calls are TRBV28 and TRBJ1-2; 12 nucleotides align to TRBD1. Per germline, CDR1 MDHEN and CDR2 SYDVKM. V was clipped by 6 bases and J by 7 bases; unmatched bases: 6. This CDR3 is built from 14 residues. CDR3 nucleotide sequence: TGTGCCAGCAGCACCGGGACAGGGGGCTTTGGCTACACCTTC. Translating it yields CASSTGTGGFGYTF.

The chain joins TRBV2 to TRBJ2-1; a weak D match, TRBD2 (6 bases). The germline CDR1 and CDR2 sequences are SNHLY and FYNNEI. CDR3 length equals 15 residues. Trimming pared 5 bases from V and 4 bases from J, leaving 15 bases between. CDR3 coding DNA: TGTGCCAGCAGTAGGGGCGTGGGAGGTTACAATGAGCAGTTCTTC. It yields the protein CASSRGVGGYNEQFF. The variable domain in full, completed from reference TRBV2 and TRBJ2-1, reads EPEVTQTPSHQVTQMGQEVILRCVPISNHLYFYWYRQILGQKVEFLVSFYNNEISEKSEIFDDQFSVERPDGSNFTLKIRSTKLEDSAMYFCASSRGVGGYNEQFFGPGTRLTVL.

This chain links TRBV9 with TRBJ2-2, with TRBD2 matching over 10 bases. After removal of 1 base from V and 7 bases from J, the junction contained 7 bases not matched to a gene. The CDR3 runs 16 residues. CDR1 and CDR2 (germline): SGDLS, YYNGEE. The CDR3 DNA reads TGTGCCAGCAGCGTATCTAGCGGGAGCGGCGGCGGGGAGCTGTTTTTT. Its protein is CASSVSSGSGGGELFF. The full variable domain, in which reference TRBV9 and TRBJ2-2 provide the parts outside the CDR3, is DSGVTQTPKHLITATGQRVTLRCSPRSGDLSVYWYQQSLDQGLQFLIQYYNGEERAKGNILERFSAQQFPDLHSELNLSSLELGDSALYFCASSVSSGSGGGELFFGEGSRLTVL.

The rearrangement uses TRBV7-9 and TRBJ1-2; 9 nucleotides align to TRBD1. V trimming: 1 base; J trimming: 2 bases; junction bases outside the gene matches: 5. The CDR3 extends over 16 amino acids. Germline CDR1 SEHNR, CDR2 FQNEAQ (reference sequence). The chain's CDR3 is CASSLGGTGRNYGYTF. The CDR3 DNA reads as TGTGCCAGCAGCTTAGGCGGGACAGGGCGCAACTATGGCTACACCTTC.

A few counts support this clone. V usage is TRBV30 and J usage is TRBJ1-5; TRBD1 matches at 7 bases. The length of the CDR3 is 15 residues. V dropped 1 base and J dropped 4; count of bases not matched to a gene: 7. CDR1 is GTSNPN and CDR2 is SVGIG in the germline V gene (reference sequence). CDR3 sequence reads: CAWSGPGQRNQPQHF. CDR3 nucleotides: TGTGCCTGGAGTGGACCGGGACAGAGAAATCAGCCCCAGCATTTT.

The rearrangement uses TRBV28 and TRBJ2-6, with TRBD1 as a possible D gene (7 bases). Trimming took 6 bases from V and 0 from J, leaving 12 bases between them. The V gene's germline CDR1 is MDHEN and CDR2 SYDVKM. The CDR3 has 16 residues. CDR3 amino acids: CASRSGGSSGANVLTF. Written as DNA, the CDR3 is TGTGCCAGCAGATCAGGGGGGTCCTCTGGGGCCAACGTCCTGACTTTC.

The chain combines TRBV7-9 with TRBJ2-2; 10 bases fit TRBD2. The CDR3 totals 16 residues. J was trimmed by 0 bases and V by 5 bases; bases with no gene match: 3. CDR1 is SEHNR, CDR2 FQNEAQ, per germline (reference sequence). The CDR3 sequence is CASSEGLAANTGELFF. The CDR3, as DNA: TGTGCCAGCAGCGAAGGACTAGCGGCGAACACCGGGGAGCTGTTTTTT.

This chain uses TRBV2 with TRBJ1-1; possibly TRBD1 for D (5 bases). Trimming cost V 4 bases and J 2 bases, with 8 bases left between them. CDR3 length: 13 residues. CDR1 is SNHLY and CDR2 is FYNNEI in the germline V gene. The CDR3 loop reads CASSAQVNTEAFF. CDR3 bases: TGTGCCAGCAGTGCACAGGTTAACACTGAAGCTTTCTTT.

V is TRBV5-8 and J is TRBJ1-5; TRBD1 matches 7 bases. CDR1 and CDR2 (germline): SGHTS, YDEGEE. Unmatched junction bases numbered 10, after V lost 4 bases and J lost 3 bases. This CDR3 has 16 residues. The CDR3 DNA follows: TGTGCCAGCAGCCCGGGGACAGCCACTTTCAATCAGCCCCAGCATTTT. This translates into CASSPGTATFNQPQHF.

This rearrangement joins TRBV5-6 to TRBJ2-5, with D possibly being TRBD1 (5 bases). CDR3 length: 15 residues. Trimming shortened V by 4 bases and J by 1 base, and 14 bases separated the two germline ends. Per germline, CDR1 SGHDT and CDR2 YYEEEE. CDR3 residues: CASSRLGQRQETQYF. CDR3 nucleotides: TGTGCCAGCAGCCGGCTGGGGCAGCGCCAAGAGACCCAGTACTTC. Complete variable domain (other parts from reference TRBV5-6 and TRBJ2-5): DAGVTQSPTHLIKTRGQQVTLRCSPKSGHDTVSWYQQALGQGPQFIFQYYEEEERQRGNFPDRFSGHQFPNYSSELNVNALLLGDSALYLCASSRLGQRQETQYFGPGTRLLVL.

This clone was observed a few times. The V gene is TRBV12-5, the J gene TRBJ1-1, with 10 bases fitting TRBD1. Germline lookup yields CDR1 LGHNT and CDR2 FRNRAP. The CDR3 extends over 15 amino acids. Trimming took 1 base from V and 5 from J; bases not matched to a gene: 4. This CDR3 is CASGLATGGLTEAFF. The CDR3 DNA reads as TGTGCTAGTGGTTTGGCGACAGGGGGCTTAACTGAAGCTTTCTTT.